The present entry profiles one T cell receptor beta chain with its context. These data are taken from a study of blood T cell repertoires in COVID-19. Produced via immunoSEQ multiplex PCR; TCRdb's table is partial and in-frame only. The sample contains roughly 250,000 clones, over 80% of which appear only once. Trimming pared 6 bases from V and 2 bases from J, leaving 12 bases between. This CDR3 comprises 14 residues. In germline, CDR1 is LGHNA, CDR2 YNFKEQ. The origin of this receptor is a human donor in a cohort sampled during active COVID-19. V usage is TRBV4-2 and J usage is TRBJ2-3; a weak D match, TRBD1 (6 bases). Sequencing was carried out using peripheral blood. The DNA for the CDR3 is TGTGCCAGCAGGGGGACACCCCACACAGATACGCAGTATTTT. It is translated as CASRGTPHTDTQYF.